The next 13 T cell receptor beta chains were all read from a single sample in a study of blood T cell repertoires in COVID-19. The protocol was immunoSEQ multiplex PCR, while the TCRdb copy is restricted to in-frame clones and leaves out a portion. This table has approximately 440,000 clones, roughly 87% appearing once. Material for sequencing was PBMCs or T cells enriched from blood (not recorded which). These receptors all stem from a young man who had recovered from COVID-19.

The V and J genes are TRBV19 and TRBJ1-5; D is possibly TRBD1 (6 bases). V was clipped by 5 bases and J by 1 base, with 12 bases between them. The CDR3 loop spans 15 amino acids. CDR1 is LNHDA and CDR2 is SQIVND in the germline V gene (reference sequence). The CDR3 DNA reads as TGTGCCAGTAGTGCAACAGGGTCGAGCAATCAGCCCCAGCATTTT. The encoded protein is CASSATGSSNQPQHF.

The V gene is TRBV11-3, the J gene TRBJ2-3; TRBD2 might be the D (6 bases). V lost 5 bases, J lost 2 bases, and 11 bases lay in between. There are 14 residues in the CDR3. Germline V gene data show CDR1 as SGHNT and CDR2 as YENEEA. Here the CDR3 DNA reads TGTGCCAGCAGCCCGGGACTTGACACAGATACGCAGTATTTT. This encodes CASSPGLDTDTQYF.

V gene TRBV5-5 combines with J gene TRBJ2-3; D perhaps matches TRBD2 (6 bases). Trimming removed 1 base at V and 3 bases at J, with 18 bases between. Germline values: CDR1 SGHKS, CDR2 YYEKEE (reference sequence). The CDR3 is 17 residues long. The CDR3 here is CASSLSSGSLGTDTQYF. The CDR3 DNA sequence: TGTGCCAGCAGCTTGTCCTCCGGGAGCCTCGGAACAGATACGCAGTATTTT.

The V and J genes are TRBV2 and TRBJ1-6, with 8 positions matching TRBD1. The junction had 4 bases not matched to a gene; V was cut back by 9 bases and J by 6 bases. From germline, CDR1 is SNHLY and CDR2 FYNNEI. CDR3 length: 13 residues. CDR3 amino acids: CASLDRGNSPLHF. The CDR3 nucleotides read TGTGCCAGTCTAGACAGGGGTAATTCACCCCTCCACTTT.

The chain has TRBV3-1 (or the pseudogene TRBV3-2) and TRBJ2-7; 10 bases agree with TRBD1. The CDR3 runs to 14 residues. In germline, CDR1 is LGHDT, CDR2 YNNKEL (reference sequence). The junction had 2 bases not matched to a gene; V was cut back by 6 bases and J by 0 bases. CDR3 residues: CASRGTGDSYEQYF. CDR3 coding DNA: TGTGCCAGCAGGGGGACAGGGGACTCCTACGAGCAGTACTTC.

The chain carries TRBV12-5 and TRBJ1-3, with D possibly matching TRBD1 (6 bases). The CDR3 covers 17 residues. Trimming stripped 6 bases from V and 0 bases from J, with 18 bases between. The germline V gene encodes CDR1 LGHNT and CDR2 FRNRAP. CDR3 bases: TGTGCTAGTGGCGCTAAAACAGGGTCGCTCTCTGGAAACACCATATATTTT. As protein: CASGAKTGSLSGNTIYF.

This chain joins TRBV7-9 and TRBJ1-3; 9 positions match TRBD1. Per germline, CDR1 SEHNR and CDR2 FQNEAQ (reference sequence). The CDR3 contains 15 residues. V gave up 4 bases and J gave up 8 bases; unmatched junction bases: 9. The CDR3 DNA sequence: TGTGCCAGCAGCTCACCGGGACAGGGTTTAGACACCATATATTTT. It encodes CASSSPGQGLDTIYF.

V and J are TRBV4-2 and TRBJ2-4; 9 bases match TRBD1. The CDR3 runs to 14 residues. V shed 6 bases and J 8 bases; nucleotides not matched to a gene: 8. CDR1 LGHNA and CDR2 YNFKEQ come from the germline V gene. The CDR3 sequence: CASRTGQGIDIQYF. Written as DNA, the CDR3 is TGTGCCAGCAGGACCGGACAGGGGATAGACATTCAGTACTTC.

The V and J genes are TRBV2 and TRBJ2-1; TRBD2 aligns across 11 bases. Losses at the gene ends were 4 bases for V and 9 bases for J; bases not matched to a gene: 8. Germline CDR1 is SNHLY and CDR2 is FYNNEI. The CDR3 has 15 amino acids. CDR3 nucleotides: TGTGCCAGCAGTGCTCTAGCGGGAGGTTTCTCTGAGCAGTTCTTC. Protein: CASSALAGGFSEQFF.

The gene calls are TRBV10-3 and TRBJ1-5; weak D call: TRBD1 (5 bases). Germline CDR1 and CDR2: ENHRY and SYGVKD. Trimming cost V 10 bases and J 4 bases, with 17 bases left between them. The CDR3 spans 14 residues. CDR3 sequence: CATTGGGGNQPQHF. The DNA of the CDR3 is TGTGCCACCACGGGCGGGGGTGGAAATCAGCCCCAGCATTTT.

The rearrangement joins TRBV19 to TRBJ1-1; 9 positions agree with TRBD1. The CDR3 has 13 residues. V shed 9 bases and J 5 bases; nucleotides not matched to a gene: 7. Germline V CDR1 and CDR2: LNHDA, SQIVND (reference sequence). This chain's CDR3 is CASGTGGGTEAFF. The CDR3 nucleotides are TGTGCCAGCGGTACAGGGGGCGGAACTGAAGCTTTCTTT.

The chain couples TRBV5-1 to TRBJ1-4; no definite D call. This CDR3 contains 13 residues. V lost 2 bases to trimming and J lost 5 bases, with 7 bases between them. The germline gives CDR1 SGHRS, CDR2 YFSETQ. The CDR3 coding sequence is TGCGCCAGCAGCTTTCGGGGAAATGAAAAACTGTTTTTT. It encodes CASSFRGNEKLFF.

As DNA, the CDR3 is TGCGCCAGCAGACCACAGGGTAGCAATCAGCCCCAGCATTTT. Translated, it gives CASRPQGSNQPQHF. This rearrangement joins TRBV4-1 to TRBJ1-5; maybe TRBD1 (6 bases). The CDR3 has 14 residues. With 6 bases removed from V and 0 bases from J, the gap between germline ends came to 9 bases. The germline V gene encodes CDR1 MGHRA and CDR2 YSYEKL.